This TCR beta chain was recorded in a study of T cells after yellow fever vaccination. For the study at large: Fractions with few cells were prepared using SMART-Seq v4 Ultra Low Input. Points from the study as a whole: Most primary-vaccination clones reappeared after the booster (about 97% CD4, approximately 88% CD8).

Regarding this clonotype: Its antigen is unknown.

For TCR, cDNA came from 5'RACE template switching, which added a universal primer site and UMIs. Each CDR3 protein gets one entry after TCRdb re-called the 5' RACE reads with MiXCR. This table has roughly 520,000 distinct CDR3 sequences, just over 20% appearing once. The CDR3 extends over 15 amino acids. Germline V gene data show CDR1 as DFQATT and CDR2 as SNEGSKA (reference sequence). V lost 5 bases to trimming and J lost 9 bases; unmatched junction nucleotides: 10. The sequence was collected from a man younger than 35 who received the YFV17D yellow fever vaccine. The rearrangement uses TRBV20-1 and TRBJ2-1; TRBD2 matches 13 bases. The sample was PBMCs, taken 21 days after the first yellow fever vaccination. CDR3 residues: CSAELAGGGGGEQFF. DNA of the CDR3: TGCAGTGCTGAACTAGCGGGGGGGGGAGGTGGTGAGCAGTTCTTC.